This paragraph reports one T cell receptor (beta chain). The method was immunoSEQ multiplex PCR; TCRdb's version includes in-frame clones alone and lacks a portion of them. The sample has 130,000 to 150,000 clones; roughly 81% are singletons. These data come from a study of blood T cell repertoires in COVID-19. Study at large: The United States, Italy and Spain were the sources of the acute and convalescent COVID-19 samples.

Sequenced material: peripheral blood. The clonotype originates from a human donor with acute or convalescent COVID-19. The donor label of this sample is uncertain.

The CDR3, as DNA: TGTGCCAGCAGCACAGCGGCAATGAACACCGGGGAGCTGTTTTTT. Encoded protein: CASSTAAMNTGELFF. This chain joins TRBV7-9 and TRBJ2-2, with D possibly matching TRBD2 (5 bases). Germline V gene sequence: CDR1 SEHNR, CDR2 FQNEAQ (reference sequence). V lost 5 bases, J lost 1 base, and 11 bases lay in between. CDR3 length equals 15 residues.